These 5 T cell receptor beta chains originate from one sample sequenced in a study of PD-L1 blockade in urothelial cancer. Repertoires were generated with immunoSEQ multiplex PCR, while TCRdb's copy carries only in-frame clones and drops some. The data contain roughly 52,000 clones, approximately 85% of them seen just once; the ten biggest clones take up about 10%. Time point indicated: pretreatment peripheral blood. Sequencing was performed on PBMCs, taken around atezolizumab (anti-PD-L1) treatment. The source is a man between 65 and 85 years old with urothelial cancer.

The chain recombines TRBV6-1 with TRBJ2-1; 9 bases are shared with TRBD1. The CDR3 contains 16 residues. Germline V lookup: CDR1 MNHNS, CDR2 SASEGT. Losses at the gene ends were 3 bases for V and 9 bases for J; bases not matched to a gene: 12. CDR3 coding DNA: TGTGCCAGCAGTGAGGGACAGGGATCGGGGGTGGGTGAGCAGTTCTTC. Translating it yields CASSEGQGSGVGEQFF.

The chain is built from TRBV4-1 and TRBJ2-3; D ambiguous. The CDR3 has 16 amino acids. Trimming took 1 base from V and 0 from J, leaving 11 bases between them. Germline CDR1 is MGHRA and CDR2 is YSYEKL. The CDR3 bases are TGCGCCAGCAGCCAAGGGGCTCTTCCTAGCACAGATACGCAGTATTTT. Amino acids: CASSQGALPSTDTQYF.

In this sample, this clone turned up a few times. The chain has TRBV10-1 and TRBJ2-1; D might be TRBD1 (5 bases). Looked up from germline, CDR1 is WNHNN and CDR2 is SYGVQD (reference sequence). Between the trimmed V and J ends, which lost 6 bases and 9 bases, there was a span of 15 bases. CDR3 size: 13 residues. The CDR3: CASSPNEQGEQFF. The CDR3 nucleotides read TGCGCCAGCAGCCCGAACGAGCAGGGTGAGCAGTTCTTC.

CDR3 coding DNA: TGTGCCAGCAGTTACTCGAGGGGGAATGAAAAACTGTTTTTT. Amino acids: CASSYSRGNEKLFF. The gene calls are TRBV6-5 and TRBJ1-4; a possible D gene is TRBD1 (6 bases). CDR3 length: 14 amino acids. The ends were cut back, 0 bases at V and 5 bases at J, with 7 bases in the middle. Germline V gene data show CDR1 as MNHEY and CDR2 as SVGAGI.

This chain joins TRBV25-1 and TRBJ1-4; D gene unclear. Trimming took 3 bases from V and 0 from J, leaving 14 bases between them. Germline V gives CDR1 MGHDK, CDR2 SYGVNS. This CDR3 is built from 17 residues. CDR3 bases: TGTGCCAGCAGTGAGAGATCAAGCCTTGCAACTAATGAAAAACTGTTTTTT. Protein product: CASSERSSLATNEKLFF.